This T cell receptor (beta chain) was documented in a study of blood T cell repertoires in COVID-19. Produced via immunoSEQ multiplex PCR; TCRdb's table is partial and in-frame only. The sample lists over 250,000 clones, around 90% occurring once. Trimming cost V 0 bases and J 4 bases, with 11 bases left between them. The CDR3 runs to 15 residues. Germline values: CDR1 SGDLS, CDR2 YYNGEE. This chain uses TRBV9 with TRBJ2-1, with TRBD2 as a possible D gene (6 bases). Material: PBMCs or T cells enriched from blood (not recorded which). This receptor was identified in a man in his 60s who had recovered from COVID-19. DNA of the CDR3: TGTGCCAGCAGCGTAGGACTAGTTGGATACAATGAGCAGTTCTTC. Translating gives CASSVGLVGYNEQFF.